This T cell receptor beta chain originates from a study of T cell responses to AZD1222 COVID-19 vaccine. Broader study findings: Among the donors, most were white British and more were female, and clonal diversity was possibly underestimated. Among those given AZD1222, only 6 or 7 were seropositive at baseline. The study found vaccine-associated CD4 TCRs spanning spike, dominant at 160-218 and 743-854. Close to half of all spike-specific TCRs reportedly target regions of the variants that are unmutated.

This clone was detected once. The antigen is unknown. The CDR3 extends over 15 amino acids. The ends were cut back, 0 bases at V and 4 bases at J, with 13 bases in the middle. The germline gives CDR1 SQVTM, CDR2 ANQGSEA. Libraries were prepared by immunoSEQ multiplex PCR; TCRdb keeps only in-frame clonotypes and omits some of them. The sample records roughly 120,000 clones, just over 85% being singletons. J is TRBJ2-4 and V is TRBV29-1; TRBD1 or TRBD2 may be the D gene (5 bases each). The TCR sequence derives from an adult in good health. The source was peripheral blood, collected on day 0 of AZD1222 vaccination. CDR3 residues: CSVEDGASQKNIQYF. The CDR3 DNA reads TGCAGCGTTGAAGATGGGGCTAGCCAGAAAAACATTCAGTACTTC.